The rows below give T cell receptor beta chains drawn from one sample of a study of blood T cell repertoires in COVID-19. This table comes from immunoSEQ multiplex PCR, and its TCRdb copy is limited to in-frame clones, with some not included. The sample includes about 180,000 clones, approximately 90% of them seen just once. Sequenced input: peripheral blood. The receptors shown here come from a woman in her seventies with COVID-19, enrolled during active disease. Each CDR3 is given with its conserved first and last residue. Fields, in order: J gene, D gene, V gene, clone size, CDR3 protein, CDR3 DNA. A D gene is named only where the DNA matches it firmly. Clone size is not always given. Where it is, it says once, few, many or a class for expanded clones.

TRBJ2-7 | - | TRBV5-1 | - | CASSPGGTSVSYEQYF | TGCGCCAGCAGCCCCGGTGGGACAAGCGTTTCCTACGAGCAGTACTTC
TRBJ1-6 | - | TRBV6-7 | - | CASSYPRQPVCSYNSPLHF | TGTGCCAGCAGTTACCCAAGACAGCCCGTGTGCTCCTATAATTCACCCCTCCACTTT
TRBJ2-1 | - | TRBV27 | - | CASWTLTSYNEQFF | TGTGCCAGTTGGACATTGACCTCCTACAATGAGCAGTTCTTC
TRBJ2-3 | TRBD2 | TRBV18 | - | CASSPGLAGGRDTQYF | TGTGCCAGCTCACCCGGACTAGCGGGAGGAAGGGATACGCAGTATTTT
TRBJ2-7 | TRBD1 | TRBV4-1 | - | CASNRGTGGSYEQYF | TGCGCCAGTAATAGGGGGACAGGCGGCTCCTACGAGCAGTACTTC
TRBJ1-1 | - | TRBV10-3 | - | CAIRSIDTEAFF | TGTGCCATCAGGAGCATAGACACTGAAGCTTTCTTT
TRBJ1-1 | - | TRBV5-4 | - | CASSHYRVGTEAFF | TGTGCCAGCAGCCACTACAGGGTGGGTACTGAAGCTTTCTTT
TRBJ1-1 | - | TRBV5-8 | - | CASSYTLGQRNTEAFF | TGTGCCAGCAGCTACACCCTGGGACAAAGAAACACTGAAGCTTTCTTT
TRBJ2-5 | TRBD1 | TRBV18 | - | CASSGTGGETQYF | TGTGCCAGCTCCGGGACAGGGGGAGAGACCCAGTACTTC
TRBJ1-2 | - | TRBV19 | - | CATSLRAGGNYGYTF | TGTGCCACCTCCCTCCGGGCCGGGGGGAACTATGGCTACACCTTC
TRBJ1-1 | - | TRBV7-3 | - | CASSSRVDTEAFF | TGTGCCAGCAGCTCCAGGGTGGACACTGAAGCTTTCTTT
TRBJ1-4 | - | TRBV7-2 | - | CASSLVPGVEKLFF | TGTGCCAGCAGCTTAGTGCCAGGGGTGGAAAAACTGTTTTTT
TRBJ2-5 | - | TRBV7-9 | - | CASSLRSGGETQYF | TGTGCCAGCAGCCTCAGGTCAGGAGGGGAGACCCAGTACTTC
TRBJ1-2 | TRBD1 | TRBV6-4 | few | CASSDPVPAGGFNYGYTF | TGTGCCAGCAGTGACCCCGTTCCTGCAGGGGGCTTCAACTATGGCTACACCTTC
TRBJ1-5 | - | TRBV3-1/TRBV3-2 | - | CASSHSGTKDQPQHF | TGTGCCAGCAGCCACTCCGGGACAAAGGATCAGCCCCAGCATTTT
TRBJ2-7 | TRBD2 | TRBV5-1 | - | CASSLGREGHEQYF | TGCGCCAGCAGCTTGGGGCGGGAGGGCCACGAGCAGTACTTC
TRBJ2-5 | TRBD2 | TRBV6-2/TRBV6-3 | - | CASSHGLAGGPGETQYF | TGTGCCAGCAGCCACGGACTAGCGGGAGGGCCGGGGGAGACCCAGTACTTC
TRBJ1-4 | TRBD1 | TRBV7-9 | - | CASSLGTGGGNEKLFF | TGTGCCAGCAGCTTAGGGACAGGGGGTGGAAATGAAAAACTGTTTTTT
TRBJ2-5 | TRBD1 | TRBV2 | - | CASSENRGLQEAQYF | TGTGCCAGCAGTGAAAACAGGGGCCTCCAAGAGGCCCAGTACTTC
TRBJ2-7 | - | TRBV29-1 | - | CSVAQGRTYEQYF | TGCAGCGTTGCTCAGGGTCGAACCTACGAGCAGTACTTC
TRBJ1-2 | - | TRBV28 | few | CASSSVSRGGYTF | TGTGCCAGCAGTTCGGTTTCAAGAGGGGGCTACACCTTC
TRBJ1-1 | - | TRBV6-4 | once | CASSATGGGTEAFF | TGTGCCAGCAGTGCCACCGGGGGGGGCACTGAAGCTTTCTTT
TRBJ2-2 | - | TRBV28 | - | CASSLGFAGTGELFF | TGTGCCAGCAGTTTAGGGTTTGCGGGAACCGGGGAGCTGTTTTTT
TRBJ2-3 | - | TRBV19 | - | CASSIVSGADTQYF | TGTGCCAGTAGTATAGTATCAGGGGCCGATACGCAGTATTTT
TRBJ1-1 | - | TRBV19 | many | CASSKVLTGFGRGEAFF | TGTGCCAGTAGTAAGGTCCTTACAGGGTTCGGTCGAGGTGAAGCTTTCTTT
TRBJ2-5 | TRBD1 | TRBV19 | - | CASSFGTGGGETQYF | TGTGCCAGTAGTTTCGGGACAGGGGGCGGGGAGACCCAGTACTTC
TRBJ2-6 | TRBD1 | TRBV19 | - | CASSTQQGSRANVLTF | TGTGCCAGTAGTACCCAACAGGGGTCCAGGGCCAACGTCCTGACTTTC
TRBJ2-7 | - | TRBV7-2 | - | CASSLSLPDEQYF | TGTGCCAGCAGCTTAAGTTTGCCGGACGAGCAGTACTTC
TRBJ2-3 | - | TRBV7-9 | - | CASSRLVTDTQYF | TGTGCCAGCAGCCGACTAGTCACAGATACGCAGTATTTT
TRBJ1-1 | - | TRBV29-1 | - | CSVEGHGNTEAFF | TGCAGCGTTGAGGGACACGGGAACACTGAAGCTTTCTTT
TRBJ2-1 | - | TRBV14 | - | CASSHYGSNYNEQFF | TGTGCCAGCAGCCATTACGGGAGTAACTACAATGAGCAGTTCTTC
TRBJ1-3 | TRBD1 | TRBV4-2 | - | CASSQKTRGQGAGNTIYF | TGTGCCAGCAGCCAAAAAACCCGGGGACAGGGAGCAGGAAACACCATATATTTT
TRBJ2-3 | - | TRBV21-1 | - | CASSKEGVGADTQYF | TGTGCCAGCAGCAAAGAGGGGGTGGGGGCAGATACGCAGTATTTT
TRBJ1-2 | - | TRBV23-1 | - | CASSLGVGKKKEPNYGYTF | TGCGCCAGCAGTCTAGGGGTGGGCAAGAAAAAAGAGCCTAACTATGGCTACACCTTC
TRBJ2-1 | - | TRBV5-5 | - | CASSPQGLSYNEQFF | TGTGCCAGCAGCCCACAAGGACTATCCTACAATGAGCAGTTCTTC
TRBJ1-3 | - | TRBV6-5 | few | CASSRTSGNTIYF | TGTGCCAGCAGCCGGACAAGCGGAAACACCATATATTTT
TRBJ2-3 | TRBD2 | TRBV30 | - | CAWETSGATDTQYF | TGTGCCTGGGAGACTAGCGGGGCCACAGATACGCAGTATTTT
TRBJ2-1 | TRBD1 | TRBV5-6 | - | CASINFPGQSISSYNEQFF | TGTGCCAGCATCAATTTTCCGGGACAGTCCATCAGCTCCTACAATGAGCAGTTCTTC
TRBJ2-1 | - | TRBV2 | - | CASSEQAGNSEQFF | TGTGCCAGCAGTGAACAGGCAGGGAATAGCGAGCAGTTCTTC
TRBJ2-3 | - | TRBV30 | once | CAWSVLADTQYF | TGTGCCTGGAGTGTACTTGCAGATACGCAGTATTTT
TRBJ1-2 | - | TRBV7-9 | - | CASSHNLLQGFGYTF | TGTGCCAGCAGCCATAACTTATTACAGGGCTTCGGCTACACCTTC
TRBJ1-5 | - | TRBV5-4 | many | CASSFRPTRTVPAGPQHF | TGTGCCAGCAGCTTCAGGCCGACGAGGACAGTCCCTGCGGGGCCCCAGCATTTT
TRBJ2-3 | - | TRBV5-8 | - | CASTRTRTTDTQYF | TGTGCCAGCACCCGGACGAGGACTACAGATACGCAGTATTTT
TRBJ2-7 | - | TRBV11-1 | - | CASSFTRDEQYF | TGTGCCAGCAGCTTCACCCGGGACGAGCAGTACTTC
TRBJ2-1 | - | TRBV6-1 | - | CASSETSYNEQFF | TGTGCCAGCAGTGAAACCAGCTACAATGAGCAGTTCTTC
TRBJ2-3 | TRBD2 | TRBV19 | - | CASSIKGFSGASTDTQYF | TGTGCCAGTAGTATAAAAGGTTTTAGCGGGGCTAGCACAGATACGCAGTATTTT
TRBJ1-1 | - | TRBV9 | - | CASSVAPNTEAFF | TGTGCCAGCAGCGTAGCTCCGAACACTGAAGCTTTCTTT
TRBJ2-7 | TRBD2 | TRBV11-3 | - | CASSYRGDVLGYEQYF | TGTGCCAGCAGTTACCGGGGGGATGTTCTCGGCTACGAGCAGTACTTC
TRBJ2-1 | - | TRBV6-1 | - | CASSEASQGYNEQFF | TGTGCCAGCAGTGAAGCGTCACAGGGCTACAATGAGCAGTTCTTC
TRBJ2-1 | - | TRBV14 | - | CASSHLRSSSYNEQFF | TGTGCCAGCAGCCATTTGCGGAGCAGCTCCTACAATGAGCAGTTCTTC
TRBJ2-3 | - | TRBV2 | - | CASSERLGTSYTDTQYF | TGTGCCAGCAGTGAACGACTCGGGACTTCCTACACAGATACGCAGTATTTT
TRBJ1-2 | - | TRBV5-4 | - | CASSLGAGAAGYTF | TGTGCCAGCAGCTTGGGTGCAGGGGCAGCTGGCTACACCTTC
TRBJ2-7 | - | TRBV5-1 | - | CASSLQGSLGSYEQYF | TGCGCCAGCAGCTTGCAGGGGTCGTTGGGATCCTACGAGCAGTACTTC
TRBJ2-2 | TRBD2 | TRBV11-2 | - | CASSRPSGSRGGELFF | TGTGCCAGCAGCCGCCCTAGCGGGAGTCGCGGCGGGGAGCTGTTTTTT
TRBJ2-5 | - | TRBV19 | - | CASNWGRAEETQYF | TGTGCCAGTAATTGGGGCAGGGCGGAGGAGACCCAGTACTTC